This T cell receptor (beta chain) is drawn from a study of OX40 agonist ivuxolimab in advanced cancers. The table came from immunoSEQ multiplex PCR; TCRdb's copy has only in-frame clones and leaves some out. Among some 74,000 clones, almost 85% were seen once, and the ten largest hold more than 4.5%. The CDR3 consists of 15 residues. The J segment lost 6 bases and the V segment lost 1 base, leaving 4 bases of the junction unmatched. Germline V gives CDR1 SGHAT, CDR2 FQNNGV. The clonotype originates from an adult with an advanced solid tumor such as melanoma, head and neck, liver or kidney cancer. The chain joins TRBV11-2 to TRBJ2-4; 9 bases align to TRBD1. Sequenced here: CD4+ or CD8+ T cells sorted from blood, sampled in a trial of the OX40 agonist ivuxolimab. The CDR3 DNA sequence: TGTGCCAGCAGCTTAGTTACAGGGGGCTTAAACATTCAGTACTTC. It is translated as CASSLVTGGLNIQYF.